This TCR beta chain was sequenced in a study of blood T cell repertoires in COVID-19. Across the whole study: Spain, Italy and the United States supplied samples that represented acute and convalescent COVID-19. T cells, B-cell-depleted T cells, or PBMCs supplied cDNA or gDNA.

Only in-frame clones appear in the TCRdb table, and some are missing; sequencing was by immunoSEQ multiplex PCR. The sample lists about 120,000 clones, more than 75% occurring once. The CDR3 is made up of 12 amino acids. The V end lost 5 bases, the J end lost 5 bases, and 9 bases lay between the germline ends. The origin of this receptor is a man in his sixties or seventies with acute or convalescent COVID-19. The sequenced material came from peripheral blood. The J gene is TRBJ1-1, the V gene TRBV12-3 or TRBV12-4; possibly TRBD1 for D (6 bases). CDR3 residues: CASSRQGTEAFF. The DNA of the CDR3 is TGTGCCAGCAGTCGGCAGGGGACTGAAGCTTTCTTT.